Below are 4 T cell receptor beta chains sequenced from a single sample in a study of T cell repertoires in ileal Crohn's disease (dated by TCRdb to between 2019 and 2020). Library construction relied on the immunoSEQ multiplex PCR assay. TCRdb obtained this table from immuneACCESS and retained in-frame rearrangements with V and J assigned. These tables miss some clones; where compared with another copy, unresolved V genes account for less than half of the shortfall, and the remainder is unexplained. Recorded for this sample are tens of thousands of clones; about three quarters of them occurred a single time. The top ten clones comprise less than 7% of the sample. The sample consisted of ileal tissue. Every receptor here comes from an adult with Crohn's disease.

This clone has just a few counts. This rearrangement joins TRBV13 to TRBJ1-3; D perhaps matches TRBD1 (5 bases). The germline gives CDR1 PRHDT, CDR2 FYEKMQ (reference sequence). The CDR3 runs to 15 residues. Trimming pared 4 bases from V and 4 bases from J, leaving 14 bases between. CDR3 protein: CASSSASQGGNTIYF. In DNA form, the CDR3 reads TGTGCCAGCAGCTCCGCATCTCAGGGAGGAAACACCATATATTTT.

The V and J genes are TRBV5-6 and TRBJ1-2; no clear D gene. Trimming removed 2 bases from V and 3 bases from J, with 5 bases in between. Germline V gives CDR1 SGHDT, CDR2 YYEEEE. CDR3 length: 12 amino acids. The CDR3 here is CASSLEDYGYTF. The CDR3 DNA is TGTGCCAGCAGCTTAGAGGACTATGGCTACACCTTC.

The chain links TRBV6-6 to TRBJ1-5, with D maybe TRBD1 (6 bases). The ends were cut back, 2 bases at V and 7 bases at J, with 15 bases in the middle. The CDR3 runs to 15 residues. Germline V CDR1 and CDR2: MNHNY, SVGAGI (reference sequence). As DNA, the CDR3 is TGTGCCAGCAGTTACCCGACAGGAGACCGACAGCCCCAGCATTTT. This sequence encodes CASSYPTGDRQPQHF.

The rearrangement uses TRBV20-1 and TRBJ1-5; TRBD1 aligns across 7 bases. CDR1 and CDR2 from the germline V gene are DFQATT and SNEGSKA (reference sequence). There are 11 residues in the CDR3. J was trimmed by 14 bases and V by 6 bases; bases with no gene match: 10. This CDR3 is CSARTGLIEHF. The CDR3, as DNA: TGCAGTGCGAGGACAGGATTGATTGAGCATTTT.